This T cell receptor beta chain came from a study of shared clonotypes between healthy human individuals. The study's findings and limits: Having only a few donors restricted how much genetic and exposure-history diversity was captured.

CDR1 SGHTA and CDR2 FQGNSA come from the germline V gene. CDR3 length equals 17 residues. Unmatched junction bases numbered 11, after V lost 1 base and J lost 4 bases. The input for sorted-subset replicate PCRs was around 200 ng DNA, approximately 30,000 T cell genomes. This table comes from immunoSEQ multiplex PCR, and its TCRdb copy is limited to in-frame clones, with some not included. This sample has about 2.5 million clones, with roughly 90% found just once. All of the donors resided in Nashville, Tennessee, and each was a Caucasian adult. The split of CD4+ cells yielded CD45RA+ naive and CD45RA-negative memory subsets. Concerning this clone: Its antigen remains unidentified.

The clonotype originates from a young man in good health. Some clones in this sample may be carry-over from other donors' samples. The chain recombines TRBV7-2 with TRBJ2-7; TRBD1 agrees at 9 bases. Material: naive CD4+ T cells from PBMCs. As for subset: CD45RA+ positively selected. The CDR3 protein is CASSLVSDRGFRYEQYF. The DNA of the CDR3 is TGTGCCAGCAGCTTAGTATCAGACAGGGGGTTTCGGTACGAGCAGTACTTC. Complete variable domain (other parts from reference TRBV7-2 and TRBJ2-7): GAGVSQSPSNKVTEKGKDVELRCDPISGHTALYWYRQSLGQGLEFLIYFQGNSAPDKSGLPSDRFSAERTGGSVSTLTIQRTQQEDSAVYLCASSLVSDRGFRYEQYFGPGTRLTVT.